Below are 14 T cell receptor beta chains sequenced from a single sample in a study of CD8 T cells in ankylosing spondylitis. The study, taken as a whole, reports: A motif of 7 to 9 highly homologous TCR beta variants was seen as apparently characteristic of ankylosing spondylitis blood.

These TCRs' antigens remain unknown. TCRdb re-called the 5' RACE reads through MiXCR, storing one row per CDR3 protein. Among fewer than 550,000 distinct CDR3 sequences, approximately 5% were seen once, and the ten largest hold roughly 3.2%. Material: blood, either unsorted or a sorted T cell fraction (not recorded which). Receptors were obtained from a male donor with ankylosing spondylitis.

Many counts were recorded for this clonotype. This chain's CDR3 is CASSSWGTGGASYEQYF. DNA for the CDR3: TGTGCCAGCAGTTCCTGGGGGACAGGGGGCGCTTCCTACGAGCAGTACTTC. The chain couples TRBV6-2 or TRBV6-3 to TRBJ2-7; the match to TRBD1 covers 12 bases. CDR1 MNHEY and CDR2 SVGEGT come from the germline V gene. The CDR3 has 17 residues. Unmatched junction bases numbered 8, after V lost 4 bases and J lost 1 base.

The sample holds a few counts of this clonotype. V usage is TRBV6-1 and J usage is TRBJ2-7; D may match TRBD1 or TRBD2 (5 bases each). V was clipped by 6 bases and J by 3 bases, with 24 bases between them. Germline CDR1 and CDR2: MNHNS and SASEGT. The CDR3 length is 17 residues. CDR3 in amino acids: CASSLAGTAEVYYEQYF. CDR3 sequence (DNA): TGTGCCAGCAGCCTAGCCGGGACGGCGGAGGTGTACTACGAGCAGTACTTC.

This clonotype was detected many times. The chain has TRBV12-3 or TRBV12-4 and TRBJ1-4, with a weak D call TRBD1 (5 bases). The germline V and J ends were trimmed by 5 bases and 10 bases, with 23 bases remaining between them. There are 16 residues in the CDR3. The CDR3 loop reads CASSTRTGRRERKLFF. In DNA form, the CDR3 reads TGTGCCAGCAGTACCCGTACAGGCCGTAGGGAGAGAAAACTGTTTTTT.

This clonotype was seen ten or more times. The chain is built from TRBV20-1 and TRBJ1-5; D remains ambiguous. The V gene's germline CDR1 is DFQATT and CDR2 SNEGSKA (reference sequence). The CDR3 runs to 14 residues. DNA for the CDR3: TGCAGCCCCAGAGCACAACTTCTCAATCAGCCCCAGCATTTT. This encodes CSPRAQLLNQPQHF.

This rearrangement joins TRBV5-1 to TRBJ2-5; D is perhaps TRBD2 (5 bases). CDR1 and CDR2 from the germline V gene are SGHRS and YFSETQ. This CDR3 comprises 14 residues. V was cut by 0 bases and J by 1 base, with 7 bases left in between. In DNA form, the CDR3 reads TGCGCCAGCAGCTTGGAGCGGACCCAAGAGACCCAGTACTTC. It codes for CASSLERTQETQYF.

The chain combines TRBV20-1 with TRBJ2-1, with a possible D match to TRBD2 (6 bases). The CDR3 is 14 amino acids. V lost 6 bases to trimming and J lost 2 bases, with 14 bases between them. Germline V gene data show CDR1 as DFQATT and CDR2 as SNEGSKA (reference sequence). The CDR3 DNA follows: TGCAGTGCCCTCGGAGGGAGGACCTACAATGAGCAGTTCTTC. This codes for CSALGGRTYNEQFF.

The chain has TRBV6-1 and TRBJ2-2; 9 bases line up with TRBD2. Germline V lookup: CDR1 MNHNS, CDR2 SASEGT. V shed 0 bases and J 5 bases; nucleotides not matched to a gene: 7. CDR3 length: 17 amino acids. The CDR3 loop reads CASSEALGTSGTGELFF. The CDR3 DNA follows: TGTGCCAGCAGTGAAGCGCTGGGAACTAGCGGGACCGGGGAGCTGTTTTTT.

This clonotype was counted many times. The chain recombines TRBV4-1 with TRBJ1-2; D possibly corresponds to TRBD1 (6 bases). The CDR3 runs to 15 residues. V lost 5 bases and J lost 2, with 15 bases in between. Germline V gene sequence: CDR1 MGHRA, CDR2 YSYEKL. CDR3 nucleotides: TGCGCCAGCAGCAGCGGGGGCGGAGGGAACTATGGCTACACCTTC. It translates to CASSSGGGGNYGYTF.

The table lists this clonotype with many counts. This CDR3 reads CASSYRLEAFF. CDR3 DNA sequence: TGTGCCAGCAGTTACAGGCTTGAAGCTTTCTTT. This chain links TRBV6-6 with TRBJ1-1; no firm D call. The CDR3 runs to 11 residues. CDR1 MNHNY and CDR2 SVGAGI come from the germline V gene (reference sequence). The V end lost 2 bases, the J end lost 7 bases, and 5 bases lay between the germline ends.

This clonotype showed up just a few times. The V and J genes are TRBV5-4 and TRBJ2-7; the match to TRBD2 covers 7 bases. With V trimmed by 0 bases and J by 5 bases, 8 bases remained unmatched. The CDR3 runs 15 residues. The germline V gene has CDR1 SGHNT and CDR2 YYREEE (reference sequence). The DNA of the CDR3 is TGTGCCAGCAGCTTGGTGGGCGGGAGCGGTAACGAGCAGTACTTC. Encoded protein: CASSLVGGSGNEQYF.

This clonotype was picked up a small number of times. This chain connects TRBV29-1 to TRBJ2-1, with D unclear. The CDR3 is 10 amino acids. Germline CDR1 and CDR2: SQVTM and ANQGSEA. V gave up 3 bases and J gave up 5 bases, with 2 bases separating them. CDR3 residues: CSVDHNEQFF. For the CDR3, the DNA is TGCAGCGTTGATCACAATGAGCAGTTCTTC.

Ten or more counts support this clonotype. The J gene is TRBJ2-1, the V gene TRBV29-1; possibly TRBD1 for D (5 bases). Between the trimmed V and J ends, which lost 3 bases and 15 bases, there was a span of 15 bases. The CDR3 runs to 11 residues. Germline lookup yields CDR1 SQVTM and CDR2 ANQGSEA. The CDR3 protein is CSVETAYFWFF. CDR3 coding DNA: TGCAGCGTTGAGACAGCTTATTTTTGGTTCTTC.

The V and J genes are TRBV5-1 and TRBJ2-5, with D maybe TRBD2 (6 bases). The CDR3 is 14 amino acids. Germline V CDR1 and CDR2: SGHRS, YFSETQ. V gave up 3 bases and J gave up 5 bases, with 14 bases separating them. CDR3 in amino acids: CASSSNDGGETQYF. CDR3 bases: TGCGCCAGCAGCTCCAACGATGGGGGGGAGACCCAGTACTTC.

This clonotype was counted at least ten times. The chain uses TRBV5-1 and TRBJ1-1; a possible D gene is TRBD1 (5 bases). Germline V CDR1 and CDR2: SGHRS, YFSETQ. The CDR3 extends over 14 amino acids. V was shortened by 1 base and J by 0 bases, with 7 bases between the two germline ends. CDR3 amino acids: CASSLNRLNTEAFF. DNA for the CDR3: TGCGCCAGCAGCTTGAACAGGCTGAACACTGAAGCTTTCTTT.